The 18 T cell receptor beta chains below were found in one sample sequenced in a study of control samples from healthy donors and cancer patients. The data were produced by immunoSEQ multiplex PCR, yet TCRdb's version contains in-frame clones alone and is incomplete. Of approximately 94,000 clones in the sample, about 88% were seen once. Sequenced input: blood. The receptors were sampled from a woman aged 45-65 years in good health.

The V gene is TRBV12-3 or TRBV12-4, the J gene TRBJ1-2; D not resolved. CDR3 length: 13 residues. Deletions cut 10 bases from V and 5 bases from J, with 17 bases between. The CDR3 DNA reads TGTGCCACAGCCCCTAGAACGTCTTATGGCTACACCTTC. Translation gives CATAPRTSYGYTF.

V gene TRBV18 combines with J gene TRBJ1-5; possibly TRBD1 for D (5 bases). V was shortened by 4 bases and J by 2 bases, with 21 bases between the two germline ends. There are 18 residues in the CDR3. Germline CDR1 and CDR2: KGHSH and LQKENI. CDR3 in amino acids: CASSLGERGKVGNQPQHF. CDR3 sequence (DNA): TGTGCCAGCTCACTTGGGGAGCGGGGGAAAGTAGGCAATCAGCCCCAGCATTTT.

The CDR3 DNA is TGTGCCAGCAGCTTAATCTTGGTCGGGGGCTACACCTTC. It translates to CASSLILVGGYTF. The rearrangement joins TRBV11-2 to TRBJ1-2, with no clear D. V lost 2 bases, J lost 8 bases, and 12 bases lay in between. The CDR3 is 13 amino acids. Germline V gene lookup returns CDR1 SGHAT and CDR2 FQNNGV.

The gene calls are TRBV30 and TRBJ2-7; D remains unclear. V lost 4 bases to trimming and J lost 0 bases, with 7 bases between them. CDR3 size: 12 residues. CDR1 GTSNPN and CDR2 SVGIG come from the germline V gene (reference sequence). The CDR3 nucleotides read TGTGCCTGGACAAGTTACTCCTACGAGCAGTACTTC. Translation: CAWTSYSYEQYF.

This clone appeared a few times. The CDR3 is CASTPAVVGELFF. The CDR3 bases are TGTGCCAGCACTCCGGCGGTCGTCGGGGAGCTGTTTTTT. The chain links TRBV11-2 to TRBJ2-2; D call uncertain. Between the trimmed V and J ends, which lost 7 bases and 7 bases, there was a span of 13 bases. The CDR3 spans 13 residues. Germline V gives CDR1 SGHAT, CDR2 FQNNGV. The complete variable domain, with remaining parts taken from reference TRBV11-2 and TRBJ2-2, reads EAGVAQSPRYKIIEKRQSVAFWCNPISGHATLYWYQQILGQGPKLLIQFQNNGVVDDSQLPKDRFSAERLKGVDSTLKIQPAKLEDSAVYLCASTPAVVGELFFGEGSRLTVL.

V is TRBV29-1 and J is TRBJ2-7; D remains unclear. V shed 4 bases and J shed 6 bases, with 10 bases lying between them. Germline V CDR1 and CDR2: SQVTM, ANQGSEA. The length of the CDR3 is 11 residues. The chain's CDR3 is CSVGRPGEQYF. CDR3 DNA: TGCAGCGTTGGCAGGCCCGGCGAGCAGTACTTC.

This chain's CDR3 is CASSYSRGRVHTEAFF. The CDR3, as DNA: TGTGCCAGCAGTTACTCGCGGGGAAGGGTACACACTGAAGCTTTCTTT. The V and J genes are TRBV6-5 and TRBJ1-1; the D is unclear. CDR3 size: 16 residues. Germline V gives CDR1 MNHEY, CDR2 SVGAGI. V lost 0 bases and J lost 3, with 14 bases in between.

The rearrangement links TRBV7-2 to TRBJ2-5; 7 nucleotides line up with TRBD2. Germline CDR1 and CDR2: SGHTA and FQGNSA. This CDR3 has 15 amino acids. V lost 2 bases to trimming and J lost 3 bases; unmatched junction nucleotides: 6. The CDR3 here is CASSLTLARKETQYF. The DNA for the CDR3 is TGTGCCAGCAGCTTAACACTAGCGAGGAAAGAGACCCAGTACTTC.

CDR3 amino acids: CASSRPGLAGSYNEQFF. CDR3 DNA: TGCGCCAGCAGCCGCCCCGGACTAGCGGGCTCCTACAATGAGCAGTTCTTC. The V and J genes are TRBV5-1 and TRBJ2-1, with 11 bases that match TRBD2. With 4 bases clipped from V and 0 bases from J, the junction kept 6 bases outside the gene matches. The CDR3 is 17 residues long. In germline, CDR1 is SGHRS, CDR2 YFSETQ.

The V call is TRBV7-2, the J call TRBJ2-7; 8 nucleotides match TRBD2. Germline CDR1 and CDR2: SGHTA and FQGNSA. The CDR3 is made up of 15 amino acids. With 2 bases clipped from V and 6 bases from J, the junction kept 9 bases outside the gene matches. CDR3 residues: CASSLTGLGLSEQYV. For the CDR3, the DNA is TGTGCCAGCAGCTTAACGGGACTAGGGCTATCCGAGCAGTACGTC.

The V call is TRBV4-1, the J call TRBJ2-5; the match to TRBD2 covers 9 bases. V shed 5 bases and J 5 bases; nucleotides not matched to a gene: 12. Germline loops: CDR1 MGHRA, CDR2 YSYEKL. CDR3 length equals 16 residues. CDR3 coding DNA: TGCGCCAGCAGCGGTCTGGGGAGCGGGAGGTCTGAGACCCAGTACTTC. This codes for CASSGLGSGRSETQYF.

The chain has TRBV19 and TRBJ2-1, with 11 bases aligning to TRBD2. Germline-derived CDR1 and CDR2 are LNHDA and SQIVND (reference sequence). Unmatched junction bases numbered 6, after V lost 1 base and J lost 4 bases. There are 17 residues in the CDR3. This CDR3 reads CASSIVSGGAVYNEQFF. CDR3 bases: TGTGCCAGTAGTATAGTTAGCGGGGGGGCCGTTTACAATGAGCAGTTCTTC.

Remarks on this clone: One end of the junction varies from germline; a read error may be responsible. This sample includes further DNA sequences coding for the same CDR3. The CDR3: CATSDVMTGANTGELFF. Here the CDR3 DNA reads TGCGCCACCAGTGATGTAATGACAGGGGCGAACACCGGGGAGCTGTTTTTT. The chain combines TRBV24-1 with TRBJ2-2; 8 nucleotides line up with TRBD1. Per the germline V gene, CDR1 is KGHDR and CDR2 is SFDVKD. This CDR3 spans 17 amino acids.

The chain joins TRBV6-5 to TRBJ1-6, with D hard to call. CDR3 size: 15 residues. CDR1 MNHEY and CDR2 SVGAGI come from the germline V gene. Between the trimmed V and J ends, which lost 3 bases and 8 bases, there was a span of 14 bases. The CDR3 DNA reads TGTGCCAGCAGTTATGGAAACAGAGCTTATTCACCCCTCCACTTT. Translation gives CASSYGNRAYSPLHF.

J is TRBJ2-1 and V is TRBV6-5, with D hard to call. CDR1 is MNHEY, CDR2 SVGAGI, per germline. V lost 4 bases to trimming and J lost 10 bases, with 14 bases between them. The CDR3 covers 13 residues. CDR3 in amino acids: CASSFRERAEQFF. In nucleotides, the CDR3 is TGTGCCAGCAGTTTCAGAGAGCGAGCCGAGCAGTTCTTC.

V gene TRBV7-2 combines with J gene TRBJ2-1, with TRBD2 matching 7 bases. CDR1 is SGHTA and CDR2 is FQGNSA in the germline V gene. The CDR3 runs 16 residues. V lost 2 bases and J lost 7; bases outside the gene matches: 11. The CDR3 DNA sequence: TGTGCCAGCAGCTTATCACGCGGGAGAAGTGCAAATGAGCAGTTCTTC. Translating it yields CASSLSRGRSANEQFF. Full variable domain (rest looked up from reference TRBV7-2 and TRBJ2-1): GAGVSQSPSNKVTEKGKDVELRCDPISGHTALYWYRQSLGQGLEFLIYFQGNSAPDKSGLPSDRFSAERTGGSVSTLTIQRTQQEDSAVYLCASSLSRGRSANEQFFGPGTRLTVL.

V gene TRBV27 combines with J gene TRBJ1-1; the D gene is possibly TRBD1 (5 bases). Trimming stripped 0 bases from V and 7 bases from J, with 12 bases between. Germline V gives CDR1 MNHEY, CDR2 SMNVEV (reference sequence). This CDR3 has 14 amino acids. The CDR3 region is CASSLSIGADEAFF. The CDR3, as DNA: TGTGCCAGCAGTTTATCTATTGGGGCAGATGAAGCTTTCTTT.

V and J are TRBV6-5 and TRBJ2-3; D ambiguous. Between the trimmed V and J ends, which lost 2 bases and 0 bases, there was a span of 9 bases. Germline V gives CDR1 MNHEY, CDR2 SVGAGI. This CDR3 is 15 amino acids long. In DNA form, the CDR3 reads TGTGCCAGCAGTTACCAAGAGAGAAGCACAGATACGCAGTATTTT. As protein: CASSYQERSTDTQYF.